The 26 T cell receptor beta chains reported below all come from one sample, sequenced in a study of T cell responses to AZD1222 COVID-19 vaccine (dated by TCRdb to about 2021). The label giving this sample's time point can be read as: about 28 days (+/-7) after the second vaccine dose. The library was prepared using the immunoSEQ multiplex PCR assay. This immuneACCESS table, as held by TCRdb, lists in-frame sequences with V and J called but not all clones. Of the missing ones, under half trace to an unresolved V gene in checked studies; the others have no known cause. This sample lists about 120,000 clones; 85% to 90% were detected once. The top ten clones comprise roughly 6.9% of the sample. The source material was peripheral blood, sampled 28 days after the second AZD1222 dose. All receptors derive from an adult who received the AZD1222 COVID-19 vaccine.

The chain recombines TRBV5-4 with TRBJ1-5; tentative D call: TRBD1 (5 bases). CDR1 and CDR2 (germline): SGHNT, YYREEE (reference sequence). V lost 2 bases and J 1 base, leaving 10 bases between the germline ends. The CDR3 length is 15 residues. The CDR3 is CASSLGAGSNQPQHF. CDR3 coding DNA: TGTGCCAGCAGCTTAGGGGCAGGGAGCAATCAGCCCCAGCATTTT.

Comment on this clone: One junction end disagrees with the germline gene, perhaps due to a read error. The chain joins TRBV5-8 to TRBJ1-2; the D gene is possibly TRBD1 (6 bases). Germline V gives CDR1 SGHTS, CDR2 YDEGEE. This CDR3 contains 14 residues. The CDR3 sequence is CASSLYRAVPFGSF. The CDR3 DNA is TGTGCCAGCAGCTTATACAGGGCTGTCCCCTTTGGATCCTTC.

In nucleotides, the CDR3 is TGTGCCAGCGGATCGGAGGGGGGTGCTAGCACAGATACGCAGTATTTT. This encodes CASGSEGGASTDTQYF. The chain couples TRBV2 to TRBJ2-3; D may correspond to TRBD1 or TRBD2 (6 bases each). Germline V gene lookup returns CDR1 SNHLY and CDR2 FYNNEI. The V end was cut by 8 bases, the J end by 0 bases, with 18 bases between. This CDR3 spans 16 amino acids.

The DNA for the CDR3 is TGCGCCAGCAGCCGCGGACCCCCCGGGGACGAGCAGTACTTC. Amino acid sequence: CASSRGPPGDEQYF. V and J are TRBV4-3 and TRBJ2-7; a weak D match, TRBD2 (5 bases). The CDR3 totals 14 residues. Trimming removed 4 bases from V and 5 bases from J, with 15 bases in between. Germline V gives CDR1 LGHNA, CDR2 YSLEER.

V and J are TRBV5-1 and TRBJ1-2; 8 nucleotides line up with TRBD1. Germline CDR1 and CDR2: SGHRS and YFSETQ. The V and J ends lost 0 bases and 2 bases, in that order; junction bases with no gene match: 3. This CDR3 has 15 amino acids. CDR3 loop: CASSLGTGRNYGYTF. The CDR3 DNA follows: TGCGCCAGCAGCTTGGGGACAGGGAGGAACTATGGCTACACCTTC.

The chain employs TRBV10-3 and TRBJ1-1; unclear D gene. CDR1 ENHRY and CDR2 SYGVKD come from the germline V gene. The CDR3 loop spans 13 amino acids. V gave up 6 bases and J gave up 0 bases, with 8 bases separating them. Here the CDR3 DNA reads TGTGCCATCAGGGGCAGGATGAACACTGAAGCTTTCTTT. Its protein is CAIRGRMNTEAFF.

The rearrangement joins TRBV6-5 to TRBJ1-2, with 11 bases matching TRBD1. Germline values: CDR1 MNHEY, CDR2 SVGAGI. Trimming at V came to 4 bases and at J to 4 bases, leaving 5 bases not matched to a gene. The CDR3 consists of 15 residues. DNA for the CDR3: TGTGCCAGCAGTTCCCCGGACAGGGGGCTCTATGGCTACACCTTC. Translation: CASSSPDRGLYGYTF.

The rearrangement joins TRBV5-1 to TRBJ2-5; 9 bases line up with TRBD1. This CDR3 is 15 amino acids long. Germline-derived CDR1 and CDR2 are SGHRS and YFSETQ. Trimming at V came to 4 bases and at J to 4 bases, leaving 8 bases not matched to a gene. The CDR3 coding sequence is TGCGCCAGCAGCCCCTCCCCGGGACAGGGAGAGACCCAGTACTTC. It codes for CASSPSPGQGETQYF.

The genes are TRBV4-2 and TRBJ2-2; D is possibly TRBD1 (5 bases). Trimming cost V 4 bases and J 0 bases, with 12 bases left between them. CDR1 LGHNA and CDR2 YNFKEQ come from the germline V gene. The CDR3 contains 16 residues. CDR3 sequence: CASSPAQTANTGELFF. CDR3 coding DNA: TGTGCCAGCAGCCCTGCTCAGACAGCGAACACCGGGGAGCTGTTTTTT.

For the CDR3, the DNA is TGTGCCAGCAGCCAAGCCCCTCCGGACTGGGGTAGCGGGGAGCTGTTTTTT. This translates into CASSQAPPDWGSGELFF. The gene calls are TRBV4-2 and TRBJ2-2; TRBD2 might be the D (5 bases). The CDR3 runs to 17 residues. Germline V gene sequence: CDR1 LGHNA, CDR2 YNFKEQ. Trimming pared 1 base from V and 7 bases from J, leaving 19 bases between.

V usage is TRBV29-1 and J usage is TRBJ2-3, with 15 bases matching TRBD2. CDR1 and CDR2 from the germline V gene are SQVTM and ANQGSEA. J gave up 3 bases and V 6 bases, and 4 bases lay outside the gene matches. This CDR3 has 15 amino acids. The CDR3 sequence is CSVGTSGGKTDTQYF. The CDR3 DNA reads as TGCAGCGTGGGGACTAGCGGGGGGAAAACAGATACGCAGTATTTT.

This clone appeared a few times. The rearrangement links TRBV2 to TRBJ2-3; 7 nucleotides line up with TRBD2. Germline-derived CDR1 and CDR2 are SNHLY and FYNNEI. The CDR3 totals 15 residues. The junction had 9 bases not matched to a gene; V was cut back by 6 bases and J by 3 bases. CDR3 nucleotides: TGTGCCAGCAGCTATTATGCGGGGGAGACAGATACGCAGTATTTT. This codes for CASSYYAGETDTQYF.

The chain has TRBV5-8 and TRBJ2-7, with D unclear. Germline CDR1 is SGHTS and CDR2 is YDEGEE. The V gene lost 0 bases and the J gene lost 0 bases, with 10 bases spanning the gap. CDR3 length: 15 residues. The CDR3 DNA is TGTGCCAGCAGCTTGGCCGCCCTGTACTCCTACGAGCAGTACTTC. This translates into CASSLAALYSYEQYF.

The chain links TRBV7-2 to TRBJ1-2; D may be TRBD1 (5 bases). Deletions cut 1 base from V and 1 base from J, with 13 bases between. Germline CDR1 reads SGHTA; CDR2 reads FQGNSA. This CDR3 region has 16 residues. CDR3 sequence: CASSLVVGGLNYGYTF. Here the CDR3 DNA reads TGTGCCAGCAGCTTAGTTGTTGGGGGACTTAACTATGGCTACACCTTC.

Only a few counts were recorded for this clone. V and J are TRBV28 and TRBJ2-7; D is uncertain. The CDR3 length is 11 residues. Trimming removed 3 bases from V and 0 bases from J, with 0 bases in between. CDR1 is MDHEN and CDR2 is SYDVKM in the germline V gene. CDR3 bases: TGTGCCAGCAGTTTCTCCTACGAGCAGTACTTC. As protein: CASSFSYEQYF.

This chain links TRBV5-5 with TRBJ2-7; 8 bases are a match to TRBD2. Germline-derived CDR1 and CDR2 are SGHKS and YYEKEE (reference sequence). The CDR3 contains 16 residues. Trimming cost V 3 bases and J 0 bases; bases outside gene matches: 8. Here the CDR3 DNA reads TGTGCCAGCAGCTGGCCAGCGGGAGTCTCCTCCTACGAGCAGTACTTC. It codes for CASSWPAGVSSYEQYF.

The chain employs TRBV6-5 and TRBJ1-2; D ambiguous. CDR1 is MNHEY and CDR2 is SVGAGI in the germline V gene. V gave up 6 bases and J gave up 0 bases, with 11 bases separating them. The CDR3 contains 14 residues. In DNA form, the CDR3 reads TGTGCCAGCAGACTGGCACAACCTAACTATGGCTACACCTTC. Translating it yields CASRLAQPNYGYTF.

J is TRBJ2-5 and V is TRBV18, with no clear D. Between the trimmed V and J ends, which lost 3 bases and 5 bases, there was a span of 16 bases. CDR3 length: 15 amino acids. Germline values: CDR1 KGHSH, CDR2 LQKENI. CDR3 amino acids: CASSPRLNSRETQYF. The CDR3 bases are TGTGCCAGCTCACCCCGATTGAATTCGCGGGAGACCCAGTACTTC.

V gene TRBV7-2 combines with J gene TRBJ2-1, with 10 bases matching TRBD2. Looked up from germline, CDR1 is SGHTA and CDR2 is FQGNSA. This CDR3 is 15 amino acids long. Trimming took 1 base from V and 7 from J; bases not matched to a gene: 4. The CDR3 DNA sequence: TGTGCCAGCAGCTTAGTAGCGGGGGGCATAAATGAGCAGTTCTTC. Translating gives CASSLVAGGINEQFF.

V gene TRBV3-1 (or the pseudogene TRBV3-2) combines with J gene TRBJ2-6, with 10 bases matching TRBD2. J was trimmed by 0 bases and V by 2 bases; bases with no gene match: 7. The CDR3 has 19 amino acids. CDR1 is LGHDT, CDR2 YNNKEL, per germline (reference sequence). The CDR3 spells CASSQITSGDYSGANVLTF. In nucleotides, the CDR3 is TGTGCCAGCAGCCAAATAACTAGCGGGGATTACTCTGGGGCCAACGTCCTGACTTTC.

The chain recombines TRBV3-1 (or the pseudogene TRBV3-2) with TRBJ1-1, with D perhaps TRBD1 (6 bases). The CDR3 is 15 amino acids. V shed 4 bases and J shed 6 bases, with 18 bases lying between them. Looked up from germline, CDR1 is LGHDT and CDR2 is YNNKEL (reference sequence). CDR3 residues: CASSLWAGASPEAFF. CDR3 in DNA: TGTGCCAGCAGCCTCTGGGCAGGGGCGTCCCCTGAAGCTTTCTTT.

This clone was counted once. The chain recombines TRBV28 with TRBJ2-7; D call uncertain. The germline gives CDR1 MDHEN, CDR2 SYDVKM. This CDR3 has 14 amino acids. Trimming stripped 1 base from V and 2 bases from J, with 9 bases between. CDR3 DNA sequence: TGTGCCAGCAGTTTATACAGAAGACCCTACGAGCAGTACTTC. This gives the protein CASSLYRRPYEQYF. Looking up the rest from reference TRBV28 and TRBJ2-7 gives the full variable domain: DVKVTQSSRYLVKRTGEKVFLECVQDMDHENMFWYRQDPGLGLRLIYFSYDVKMKEKGDIPEGYSVSREKKERFSLILESASTNQTSMYLCASSLYRRPYEQYFGPGTRLTVT.

The gene calls are TRBV5-1 and TRBJ1-1, with 8 bases matching TRBD1. Germline-derived CDR1 and CDR2 are SGHRS and YFSETQ. The CDR3 contains 17 residues. After removal of 1 base from V and 1 base from J, the junction contained 9 bases not matched to a gene. CDR3 sequence (DNA): TGCGCCAGCAGCTTGATCGGACAGGGCGCTCCGAACACTGAAGCTTTCTTT. It codes for CASSLIGQGAPNTEAFF.

V is TRBV30 and J is TRBJ1-6; maybe TRBD1 (5 bases). The V gene lost 4 bases and the J gene lost 4 bases, with 14 bases spanning the gap. This CDR3 contains 15 residues. Per germline, CDR1 GTSNPN and CDR2 SVGIG (reference sequence). Written as DNA, the CDR3 is TGTGCCTGGAACAGACAGCGCATTTATAATTCACCCCTCCACTTT. It is translated as CAWNRQRIYNSPLHF.

The CDR3 bases are TGCGCCAGCAGCTCTACGACAGGGACCACAGATACGCAGTATTTT. Translating gives CASSSTTGTTDTQYF. The rearrangement links TRBV5-1 to TRBJ2-3; 7 nucleotides line up with TRBD1. Per germline, CDR1 SGHRS and CDR2 YFSETQ. Trimming at V came to 3 bases and at J to 2 bases, leaving 6 bases not matched to a gene. The CDR3 loop spans 15 amino acids.

The chain is built from TRBV14 and TRBJ2-5; a possible D gene is TRBD2 (5 bases). Germline values: CDR1 SGHDN, CDR2 FVKESK. The CDR3 consists of 15 residues. V lost 4 bases and J 5 bases, leaving 17 bases between the germline ends. CDR3 protein: CASSLIDPPGETQYF. As DNA, the CDR3 is TGTGCCAGCAGCCTGATTGACCCTCCGGGGGAGACCCAGTACTTC.